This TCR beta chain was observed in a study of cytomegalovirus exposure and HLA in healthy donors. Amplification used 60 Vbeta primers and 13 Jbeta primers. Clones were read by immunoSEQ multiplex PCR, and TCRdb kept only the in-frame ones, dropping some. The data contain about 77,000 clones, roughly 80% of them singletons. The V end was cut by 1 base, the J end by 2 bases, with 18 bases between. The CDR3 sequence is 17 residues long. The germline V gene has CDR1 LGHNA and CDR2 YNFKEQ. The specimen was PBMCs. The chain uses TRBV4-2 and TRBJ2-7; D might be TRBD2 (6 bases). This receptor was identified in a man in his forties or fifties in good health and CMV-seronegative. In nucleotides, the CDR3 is TGTGCCAGCAGCCAAGGAAGCGGCGGGACCGATACCTACGAGCAGTACTTC. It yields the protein CASSQGSGGTDTYEQYF.